This paragraph reports one TCR beta chain. Sequenced by immunoSEQ multiplex PCR; TCRdb stores in-frame clones only, minus some. The sample has more than 95,000 clones; 85% to 90% are singletons. Per the germline V gene, CDR1 is MDHEN and CDR2 is SYDVKM. V dropped 5 bases and J dropped 6; count of bases not matched to a gene: 7. CDR3 size: 16 residues. The data derive from a study of PD-1 blockade in mismatch repair-deficient tumors. The sequence was collected from an adult with mismatch repair-deficient cancer. The specimen comprised peripheral blood, sampled 44 weeks after starting pembrolizumab. The rearrangement links TRBV28 to TRBJ2-2; 12 bases map to TRBD1. DNA of the CDR3: TGTGCCAGCAGTCCACACGGGACAGGGGGCTCCGGGGAGCTGTTTTTT. As protein: CASSPHGTGGSGELFF.